This T cell receptor (beta chain) comes out of a study of cytomegalovirus exposure and HLA in healthy donors. In the case of this clone: Its antigen is not known. Its ends do not fully match the called genes, so a read error is possible. Other DNA sequences within the sample encode an identical CDR3.

Both 60 Vbeta primers and 13 Jbeta primers went into the PCR. The protocol was immunoSEQ multiplex PCR, while the TCRdb copy is restricted to in-frame clones and leaves out a portion. The data contain tens of thousands of clones, about four fifths of them seen just once; the ten biggest clones take up 1.5% to 2%. General study findings and limits: V- and J-gene trimming in TCR beta was tied to a missense DCLRE1C variant by an analysis performed later.

Germline V CDR1 and CDR2: MRHNA, SNTAGT. The CDR3 is 16 residues long. The sequencing input was PBMCs. The chain uses TRBV6-4 and TRBJ2-3, with TRBD2 matching over 9 bases. This clonotype was sampled from a woman aged 25-40 years in good health and CMV-seronegative. For the CDR3, the DNA is TGCGCCAGCAGTGACTCGCCTAGCGGGGGCACAGATACGCAGTATTTT. Translation gives CASSDSPSGGTDTQYF.